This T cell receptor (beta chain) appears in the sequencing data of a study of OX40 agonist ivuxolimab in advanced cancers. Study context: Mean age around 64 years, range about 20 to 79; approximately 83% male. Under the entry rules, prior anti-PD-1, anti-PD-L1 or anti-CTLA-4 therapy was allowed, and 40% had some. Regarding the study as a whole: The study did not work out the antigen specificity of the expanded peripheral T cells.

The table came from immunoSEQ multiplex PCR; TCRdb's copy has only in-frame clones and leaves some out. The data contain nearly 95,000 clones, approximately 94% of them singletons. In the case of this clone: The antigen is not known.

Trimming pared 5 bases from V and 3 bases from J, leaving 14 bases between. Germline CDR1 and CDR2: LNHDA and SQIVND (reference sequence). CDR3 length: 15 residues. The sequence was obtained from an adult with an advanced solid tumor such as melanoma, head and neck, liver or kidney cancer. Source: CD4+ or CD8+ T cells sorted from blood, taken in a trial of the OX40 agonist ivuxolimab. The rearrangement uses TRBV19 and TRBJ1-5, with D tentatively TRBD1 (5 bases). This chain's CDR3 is CASSYGSGNNQPQHF. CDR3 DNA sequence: TGTGCCAGTAGTTACGGATCAGGGAACAATCAGCCCCAGCATTTT.